This T cell receptor beta chain was documented in a study of regulatory T cells in long-lasting Graves disease. Germline trimming cut 3 bases from V and 4 bases from J; bases unmatched to any gene: 4. The CDR3 spans 17 residues. Germline CDR1 is ENHRY and CDR2 is SYGVKD. Building the TCR beta libraries relied on iRepertoire HTBI primers, and CDR3 regions underwent Arm-PCR. TCRdb reanalysed the multiplex PCR reads using MiXCR and keeps one entry per CDR3 protein. The sample comprises around 250,000 distinct CDR3 sequences, around a sixth of which are singletons, and 13% to 15% rests with the top ten. The time point here: newly diagnosed GD, antithyroid drugs for less than 3 months. From RNA extracted from PBMCs, the TCR library was made. The count of this clonotype is one. The same data also contributed to another study, on T cells in Graves' hyperthyroidism and ophthalmopathy.

V is TRBV10-3 and J is TRBJ2-1; 15 positions agree with TRBD2. This receptor was obtained from a woman aged 25 to 45 with Graves disease. The sample was peripheral blood mononuclear cells (PBMCs), taken at new diagnosis, from a patient treated with antithyroid drugs. The CDR3 DNA follows: TGTGCCATCAGTGACGGGGGACTAGCGGGGGGATACAATGAGCAGTTCTTC. Encoded protein: CAISDGGLAGGYNEQFF.